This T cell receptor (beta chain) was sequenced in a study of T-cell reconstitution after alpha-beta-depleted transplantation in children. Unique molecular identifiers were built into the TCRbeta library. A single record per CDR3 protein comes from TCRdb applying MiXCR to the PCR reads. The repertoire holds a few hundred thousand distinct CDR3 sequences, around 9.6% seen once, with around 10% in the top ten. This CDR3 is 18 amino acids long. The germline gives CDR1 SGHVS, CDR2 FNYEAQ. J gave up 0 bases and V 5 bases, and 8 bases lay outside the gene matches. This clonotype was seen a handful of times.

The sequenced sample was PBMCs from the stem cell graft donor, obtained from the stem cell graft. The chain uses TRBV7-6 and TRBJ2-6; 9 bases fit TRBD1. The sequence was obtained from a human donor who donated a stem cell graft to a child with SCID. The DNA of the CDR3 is TGTGCCAGCAGCCACCAGGGACAGGGAAACTCTGGGGCCAACGTCCTGACTTTC. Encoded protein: CASSHQGQGNSGANVLTF.